Shown below are 3 T cell receptor beta chains from a single sample sequenced in a study of CD8 T cells in Susac syndrome. Random hexamers primed reverse transcription of about 0.45 to 1 ug RNA. TCRdb reanalysed the immunoSEQ multiplex PCR reads using MiXCR and keeps one entry per CDR3 protein. The repertoire includes 150,000 to 200,000 distinct CDR3 sequences, roughly nine tenths of them detected once, and about 0.09% sits in the top ten. The sequencing input was CD4+ T cells from PBMCs. These TCRs come from a human donor with Susac syndrome.

This chain joins TRBV19 and TRBJ2-5, with 10 bases lining up with TRBD2. Germline CDR1 and CDR2: LNHDA and SQIVND (reference sequence). V shed 7 bases, J shed 3 bases, and the junction held 5 bases outside the gene matches. The CDR3 loop spans 14 amino acids. CDR3 coding DNA: TGTGCCAGTAACAGCGGGAGGGCCGAAGAGACCCAGTACTTC. Translation gives CASNSGRAEETQYF. Supplemented by reference TRBV19 and TRBJ2-5, the full variable domain reads DGGITQSPKYLFRKEGQNVTLSCEQNLNHDAMYWYRQDPGQGLRLIYYSQIVNDFQKGDIAEGYSVSREKKESFPLTVTSAQKNPTAFYLCASNSGRAEETQYFGPGTRLLVL.

The chain uses TRBV10-2 and TRBJ2-7; D is unresolved. The V end lost 8 bases, the J end lost 7 bases, and 18 bases lay between the germline ends. The CDR3 runs to 13 residues. The germline V gene encodes CDR1 WSHSY and CDR2 SAAADI. The DNA for the CDR3 is TGCGCCAGCGCAGACCAGTACCTACGGGAGCAGTACTTC. Protein product: CASADQYLREQYF.

The chain uses TRBV5-1 and TRBJ1-1; possibly TRBD1 for D (5 bases). The germline V gene has CDR1 SGHRS and CDR2 YFSETQ. The length of the CDR3 is 15 residues. V was cut by 3 bases and J by 5 bases, with 17 bases left in between. The CDR3 loop is CASSWDGTRSTEAFF. The CDR3 DNA reads TGCGCCAGCAGCTGGGACGGAACCCGCTCAACTGAAGCTTTCTTT. Combining the CDR3 with reference TRBV5-1 and TRBJ1-1 gives the whole variable domain KAGVTQTPRYLIKTRGQQVTLSCSPISGHRSVSWYQQTPGQGLQFLFEYFSETQRNKGNFPGRFSGRQFSNSRSEMNVSTLELGDSALYLCASSWDGTRSTEAFFGQGTRLTVV.